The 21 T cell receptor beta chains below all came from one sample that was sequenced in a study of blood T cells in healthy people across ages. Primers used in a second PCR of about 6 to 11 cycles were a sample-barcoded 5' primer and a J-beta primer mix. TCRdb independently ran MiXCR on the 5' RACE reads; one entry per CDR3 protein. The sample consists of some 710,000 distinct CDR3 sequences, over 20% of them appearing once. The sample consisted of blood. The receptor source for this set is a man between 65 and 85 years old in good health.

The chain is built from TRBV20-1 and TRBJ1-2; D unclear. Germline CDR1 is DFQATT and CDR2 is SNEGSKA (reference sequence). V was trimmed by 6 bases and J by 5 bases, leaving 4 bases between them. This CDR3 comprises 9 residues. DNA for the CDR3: TGCAGTGCCCTTTATGGCTACACCTTC. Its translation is CSALYGYTF.

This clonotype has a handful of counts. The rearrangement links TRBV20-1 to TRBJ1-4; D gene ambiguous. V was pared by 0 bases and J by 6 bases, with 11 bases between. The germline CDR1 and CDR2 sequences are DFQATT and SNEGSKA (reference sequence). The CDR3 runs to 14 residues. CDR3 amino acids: CSARDATDYEKLFF. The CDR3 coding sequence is TGCAGTGCTAGAGATGCGACCGACTATGAAAAACTGTTTTTT.

The CDR3 bases are TGTGCCAGCAGGGGTTGGGATTCACCCCTCCACTTT. It yields the protein CASRGWDSPLHF. The genes are TRBV6-5 and TRBJ1-6; D call uncertain. This CDR3 spans 12 amino acids. CDR1 and CDR2 from the germline V gene are MNHEY and SVGAGI. The V end lost 6 bases, the J end lost 8 bases, and 8 bases lay between the germline ends.

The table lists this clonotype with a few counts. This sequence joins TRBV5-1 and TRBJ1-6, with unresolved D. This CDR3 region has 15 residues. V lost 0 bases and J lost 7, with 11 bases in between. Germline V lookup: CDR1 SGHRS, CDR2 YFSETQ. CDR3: CASSLETHRNSPLHF. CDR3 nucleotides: TGCGCCAGCAGCTTGGAGACCCACCGGAATTCACCCCTCCACTTT.

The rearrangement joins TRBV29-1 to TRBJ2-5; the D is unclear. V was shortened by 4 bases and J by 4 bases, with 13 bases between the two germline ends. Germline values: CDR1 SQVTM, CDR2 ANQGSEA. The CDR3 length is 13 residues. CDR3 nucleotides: TGCAGCGTTGTAACACAGCTGCGAGAGACCCAGTACTTC. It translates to CSVVTQLRETQYF.

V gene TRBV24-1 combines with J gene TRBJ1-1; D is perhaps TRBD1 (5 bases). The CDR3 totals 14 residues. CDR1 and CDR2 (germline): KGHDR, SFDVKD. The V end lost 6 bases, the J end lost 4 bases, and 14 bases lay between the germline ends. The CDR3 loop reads CATSQRGSRTEAFF. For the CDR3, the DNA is TGTGCCACCAGTCAACGGGGCTCGCGCACTGAAGCTTTCTTT.

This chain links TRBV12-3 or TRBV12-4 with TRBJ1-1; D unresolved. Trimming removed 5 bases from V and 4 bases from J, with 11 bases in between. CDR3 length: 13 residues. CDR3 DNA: TGTGCCAGCAGTGTAGTGAGGAGCACTGAAGCTTTCTTT. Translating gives CASSVVRSTEAFF.

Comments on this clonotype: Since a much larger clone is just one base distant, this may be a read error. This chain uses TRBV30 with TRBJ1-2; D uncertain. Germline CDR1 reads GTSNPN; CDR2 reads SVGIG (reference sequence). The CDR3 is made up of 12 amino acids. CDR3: CARSPYPRGYTF. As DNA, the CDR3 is TGTGCCAGGAGTCCCTACCCCCGGGGCTACACCTTC.

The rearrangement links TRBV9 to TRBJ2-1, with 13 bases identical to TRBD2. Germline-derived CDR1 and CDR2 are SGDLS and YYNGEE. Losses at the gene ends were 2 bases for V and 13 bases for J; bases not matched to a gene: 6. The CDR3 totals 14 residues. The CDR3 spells CASSVGTSGTTQFF. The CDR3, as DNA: TGTGCCAGCAGCGTGGGGACTAGCGGGACAACCCAGTTCTTC.

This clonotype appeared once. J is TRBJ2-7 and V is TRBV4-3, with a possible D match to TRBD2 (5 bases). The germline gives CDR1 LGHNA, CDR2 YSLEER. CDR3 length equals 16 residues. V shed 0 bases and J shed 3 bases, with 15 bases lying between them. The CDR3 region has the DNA TGCGCCAGCAGCCAAGATCCCGGGAACGCCCACTACGAGCAGTACTTC. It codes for CASSQDPGNAHYEQYF.

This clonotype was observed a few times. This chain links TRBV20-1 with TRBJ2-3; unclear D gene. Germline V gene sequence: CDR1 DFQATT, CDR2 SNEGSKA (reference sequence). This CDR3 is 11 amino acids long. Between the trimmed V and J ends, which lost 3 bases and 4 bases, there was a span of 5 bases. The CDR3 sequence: CSARGSDTQYF. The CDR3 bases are TGCAGTGCTAGGGGGTCAGATACGCAGTATTTT.

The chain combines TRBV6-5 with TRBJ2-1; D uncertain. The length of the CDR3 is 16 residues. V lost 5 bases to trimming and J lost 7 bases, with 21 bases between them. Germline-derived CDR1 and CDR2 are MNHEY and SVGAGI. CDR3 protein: CASSLDSTHLGNEQFF. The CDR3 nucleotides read TGTGCCAGCAGTCTCGACTCGACGCACCTTGGGAATGAGCAGTTCTTC.

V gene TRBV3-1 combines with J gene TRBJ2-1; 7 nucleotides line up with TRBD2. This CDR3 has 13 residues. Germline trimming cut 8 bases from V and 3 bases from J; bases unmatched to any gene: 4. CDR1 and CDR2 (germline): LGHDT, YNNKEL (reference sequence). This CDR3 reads CASLGTNYNEQFF. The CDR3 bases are TGTGCCAGCCTAGGGACTAACTACAATGAGCAGTTCTTC.

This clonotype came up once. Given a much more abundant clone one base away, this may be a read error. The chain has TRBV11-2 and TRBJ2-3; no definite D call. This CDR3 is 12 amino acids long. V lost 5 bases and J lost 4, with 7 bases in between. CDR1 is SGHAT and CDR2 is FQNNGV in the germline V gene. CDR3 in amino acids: CASSHDPDTQYF. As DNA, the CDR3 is TGTGCCAGCAGCCACGACCCAGATACGCAGTATTTT.

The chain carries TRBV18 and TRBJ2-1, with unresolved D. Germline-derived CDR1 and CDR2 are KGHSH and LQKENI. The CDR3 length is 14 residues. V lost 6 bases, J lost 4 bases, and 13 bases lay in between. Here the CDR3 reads CASSLSELYNEQFF. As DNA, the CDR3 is TGTGCCAGCTCCCTCAGCGAGCTATACAATGAGCAGTTCTTC.

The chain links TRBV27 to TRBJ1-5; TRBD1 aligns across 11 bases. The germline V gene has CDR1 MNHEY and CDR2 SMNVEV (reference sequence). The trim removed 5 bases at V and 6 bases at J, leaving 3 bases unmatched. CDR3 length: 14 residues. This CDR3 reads CASSKGQGAQPQHF. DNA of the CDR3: TGTGCCAGCAGTAAAGGACAGGGGGCTCAGCCCCAGCATTTT.

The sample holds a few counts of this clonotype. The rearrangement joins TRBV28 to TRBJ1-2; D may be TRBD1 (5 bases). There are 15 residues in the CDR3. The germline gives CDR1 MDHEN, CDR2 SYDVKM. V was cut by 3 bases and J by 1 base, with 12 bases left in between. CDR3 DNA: TGTGCCAGCAGTTTTGGCCGAGGGGTTAACTATGGCTACACCTTC. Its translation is CASSFGRGVNYGYTF.

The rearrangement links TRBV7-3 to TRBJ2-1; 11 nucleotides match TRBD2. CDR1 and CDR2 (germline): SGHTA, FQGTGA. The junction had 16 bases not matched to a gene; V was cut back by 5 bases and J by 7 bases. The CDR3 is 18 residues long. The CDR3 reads CASSLPPSTSGIANEQFF. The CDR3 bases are TGTGCCAGCAGCCTCCCCCCCTCGACTAGCGGGATTGCAAATGAGCAGTTCTTC.

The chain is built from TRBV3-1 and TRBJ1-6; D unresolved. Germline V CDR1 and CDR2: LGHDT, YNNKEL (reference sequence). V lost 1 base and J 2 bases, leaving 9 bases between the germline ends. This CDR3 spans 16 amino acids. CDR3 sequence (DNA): TGTGCCAGCAGCCAAGCCCCAAGCACCTATAATTCACCCCTCCACTTT. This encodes CASSQAPSTYNSPLHF. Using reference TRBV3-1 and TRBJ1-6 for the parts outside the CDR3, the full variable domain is DTAVSQTPKYLVTQMGNDKSIKCEQNLGHDTMYWYKQDSKKFLKIMFSYNNKELIINETVPNRFSPKSPDKAHLNLHINSLELGDSAVYFCASSQAPSTYNSPLHFGNGTRLTVT.

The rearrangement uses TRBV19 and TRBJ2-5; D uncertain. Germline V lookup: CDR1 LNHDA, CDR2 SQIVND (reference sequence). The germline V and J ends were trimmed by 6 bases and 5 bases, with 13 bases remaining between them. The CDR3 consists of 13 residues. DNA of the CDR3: TGTGCCAGTAGCGATTTGCCCTCGGAGACCCAGTACTTC. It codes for CASSDLPSETQYF. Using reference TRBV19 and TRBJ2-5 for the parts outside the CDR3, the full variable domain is DGGITQSPKYLFRKEGQNVTLSCEQNLNHDAMYWYRQDPGQGLRLIYYSQIVNDFQKGDIAEGYSVSREKKESFPLTVTSAQKNPTAFYLCASSDLPSETQYFGPGTRLLVL.

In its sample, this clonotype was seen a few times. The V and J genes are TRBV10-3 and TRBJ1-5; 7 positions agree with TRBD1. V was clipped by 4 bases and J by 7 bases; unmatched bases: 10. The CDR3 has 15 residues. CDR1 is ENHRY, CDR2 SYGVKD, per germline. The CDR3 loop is CAISGGQVPGQPQHF. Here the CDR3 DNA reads TGTGCCATCAGTGGTGGACAGGTCCCGGGACAGCCCCAGCATTTT.